A single sample is the source of the 15 T cell receptor beta chains below, sequenced in a study of blood T cell repertoires in COVID-19. The data were produced by immunoSEQ multiplex PCR, yet TCRdb's version contains in-frame clones alone and is incomplete. The sample has 200,000 to 250,000 clones, around 80% seen once. Material for sequencing was peripheral blood. The source is a human donor in a cohort sampled during active COVID-19.

V gene TRBV5-1 combines with J gene TRBJ1-2; possibly TRBD1 for D (5 bases). With 2 bases removed from V and 8 bases from J, the gap between germline ends came to 16 bases. This CDR3 is 14 amino acids long. CDR1 is SGHRS and CDR2 is YFSETQ in the germline V gene. In nucleotides, the CDR3 is TGCGCCAGCAGCTTCGCCGAACGGGGGAGGGGCTACACCTTC. This codes for CASSFAERGRGYTF.

The chain joins TRBV4-3 to TRBJ1-3, with D perhaps matching TRBD1 (6 bases). Trimming took off 4 bases at V and 1 base at J, with 14 bases between the two ends. This CDR3 spans 16 amino acids. Germline CDR1 reads LGHNA; CDR2 reads YSLEER. This CDR3 reads CASSREGGRSGNTIYF. Written as DNA, the CDR3 is TGCGCCAGCAGCCGGGAGGGGGGGAGATCTGGAAACACCATATATTTT.

The chain uses TRBV6-4 and TRBJ2-1; TRBD1 might be the D (6 bases). V lost 3 bases, J lost 10 bases, and 19 bases lay in between. CDR3 size: 15 residues. Germline V gene data show CDR1 as MRHNA and CDR2 as SNTAGT. CDR3 loop: CASSDGQGTGQEQFF. The CDR3 DNA follows: TGTGCCAGCAGTGATGGCCAGGGAACGGGACAAGAGCAGTTCTTC.

The chain has TRBV6-5 and TRBJ1-5; D might be TRBD1 (5 bases). CDR1 and CDR2 from the germline V gene are MNHEY and SVGAGI. Trimming stripped 6 bases from V and 4 bases from J, with 16 bases between. CDR3 length: 15 amino acids. CDR3 coding DNA: TGTGCCAGCAGCTCAGACAGAGCCGAGAATCAGCCCCAGCATTTT. Encoded protein: CASSSDRAENQPQHF.

The rearrangement uses TRBV28 and TRBJ1-1; 7 bases are a match to TRBD1. Germline CDR1 reads MDHEN; CDR2 reads SYDVKM. V lost 2 bases, J lost 5 bases, and 2 bases stayed unmatched. CDR3 size: 13 residues. CDR3 in DNA: TGTGCCAGCAGTTTAGAGGGGGCAACTGAAGCTTTCTTT. Its protein is CASSLEGATEAFF.

The chain is built from TRBV7-9 and TRBJ2-3; 9 nucleotides agree with TRBD2. This CDR3 comprises 15 residues. Germline CDR1 SEHNR, CDR2 FQNEAQ (reference sequence). Trimming removed 1 base from V and 3 bases from J; junction bases left unmatched: 2. Written as DNA, the CDR3 is TGTGCCAGCAGCTTAGTGGCGGGGGGGACAGATACGCAGTATTTT. This encodes CASSLVAGGTDTQYF.

This chain links TRBV19 with TRBJ2-2, with 12 bases fitting TRBD2. The V gene's germline CDR1 is LNHDA and CDR2 SQIVND (reference sequence). V shed 5 bases and J 5 bases; nucleotides not matched to a gene: 6. The CDR3 sequence is 16 residues long. The chain's CDR3 is CASSPRLAGVTGELFF. The CDR3 nucleotides read TGTGCCAGTAGTCCGAGACTAGCGGGAGTTACCGGGGAGCTGTTTTTT.

The chain joins TRBV11-2 to TRBJ1-5; weak D call: TRBD1 (5 bases). Between the trimmed V and J ends, which lost 5 bases and 2 bases, there was a span of 13 bases. Germline CDR1 SGHAT, CDR2 FQNNGV. The CDR3 spans 15 residues. The chain's CDR3 is CASSARAGGNQPQHF. The DNA for the CDR3 is TGTGCCAGCAGCGCCAGGGCGGGGGGCAATCAGCCCCAGCATTTT.

The chain carries TRBV5-1 and TRBJ2-7; D unclear. V dropped 0 bases and J dropped 2 bases, with 18 bases sitting between them. Germline lookup yields CDR1 SGHRS and CDR2 YFSETQ. The CDR3 has 17 residues. The CDR3, as DNA: TGCGCCAGCAGCTTGGTCGTGGGCTCCTCCACCACCTACGAGCAGTACTTC. It translates to CASSLVVGSSTTYEQYF. Full variable domain (missing parts from reference TRBV5-1 and TRBJ2-7): KAGVTQTPRYLIKTRGQQVTLSCSPISGHRSVSWYQQTPGQGLQFLFEYFSETQRNKGNFPGRFSGRQFSNSRSEMNVSTLELGDSALYLCASSLVVGSSTTYEQYFGPGTRLTVT.

The chain uses TRBV5-6 and TRBJ2-7; tentatively, D is TRBD2 (6 bases). V was pared by 3 bases and J by 5 bases, with 12 bases between. Germline CDR1 and CDR2: SGHDT and YYEEEE. The CDR3 extends over 13 amino acids. CDR3: CASSWGGEDEQYF. Here the CDR3 DNA reads TGTGCCAGCAGCTGGGGTGGGGAGGACGAGCAGTACTTC.

The CDR3, as DNA: TGTGCCAGCACCCGGGGAGCGCTAACTGAAGCTTTCTTT. Residues: CASTRGALTEAFF. The V gene is TRBV7-9, the J gene TRBJ1-1, with D unclear. Between the trimmed V and J ends, which lost 7 bases and 5 bases, there was a span of 14 bases. This CDR3 contains 13 residues. Germline V CDR1 and CDR2: SEHNR, FQNEAQ (reference sequence).

The rearrangement uses TRBV4-2 and TRBJ2-3, with 7 bases aligning to TRBD1. This CDR3 is built from 16 residues. Germline CDR1 is LGHNA and CDR2 is YNFKEQ. Losses at the gene ends were 1 base for V and 1 base for J; bases not matched to a gene: 5. The CDR3 sequence is CASSQGRQGRTDTQYF. Written as DNA, the CDR3 is TGTGCCAGCAGCCAAGGAAGACAGGGACGCACAGATACGCAGTATTTT.

The chain recombines TRBV11-1 with TRBJ1-3; perhaps TRBD1 as D (5 bases). Looked up from germline, CDR1 is SGHAT and CDR2 is FQDESV (reference sequence). CDR3 size: 16 residues. Trimming took off 5 bases at V and 0 bases at J, with 14 bases between the two ends. The CDR3 DNA is TGTGCCAGCAGCCCAAAGGGGCCCTCCTCTGGAAACACCATATATTTT. It yields the protein CASSPKGPSSGNTIYF.

This clone occurred a few times. This chain uses TRBV21-1 with TRBJ1-1; the table gives TRBD1 as D, unverified against the DNA. TRBV21-1 is a documented pseudogene. The CDR3 is 16 amino acids. The chain's CDR3 is CASSKCHPTGDTEAFF. In DNA form, the CDR3 reads TGTGCCAGCAGCAAATGCCACCCGACAGGAGACACTGAAGCTTTCTTT.

This chain links TRBV7-9 with TRBJ1-2; D unclear. CDR1 SEHNR and CDR2 FQNEAQ come from the germline V gene (reference sequence). The CDR3 runs to 15 residues. Trimming removed 4 bases from V and 5 bases from J, with 17 bases in between. For the CDR3, the DNA is TGTGCCAGCAGCTCTACTGGAGGGAACCCATATGGCTACACCTTC. It specifies CASSSTGGNPYGYTF.